This TCR beta chain was recorded in a study of T cell responses to AZD1222 COVID-19 vaccine. The CDR3 is 14 amino acids. Trimming stripped 5 bases from V and 12 bases from J, with 22 bases between. Germline V CDR1 and CDR2: SGHTA, FQGNSA. Measured with immunoSEQ multiplex PCR; TCRdb has only the in-frame clones, and not every one. This sample has 95,000 to 150,000 clones; around 85% occur once, and the top ten carry around 6.2%. The sequence came from an adult in good health. This chain uses TRBV7-2 with TRBJ1-1; the D gene is possibly TRBD1 (6 bases). Here the sequenced sample was peripheral blood, taken on day 0 of AZD1222 vaccination. The CDR3 here is CASSAHKGQWKTFF. DNA for the CDR3: TGTGCCAGCAGCGCCCATAAGGGACAATGGAAGACTTTCTTT.